A single sample is the source of the 29 T cell receptor beta chains below, sequenced in a study of vaccination and CD4 T cells after COVID-19. Their recognized antigens are unknown. Sequenced with the Oncomine TCR Beta short-read assay was DNA taken from cultured CD4+ T cells. TCRdb re-called the PCR reads through MiXCR, storing one row per CDR3 protein. The sample has approximately 22,000 distinct CDR3 sequences; 30% to 45% are singletons. Time point here: late sampling 161 to 241 days after vaccination in three convalescent patients. The treatment denotes: approximately nine-day PBMC culture with coronavirus spike peptide pools or control peptides (ViraFEST assay). Sequences were derived from CD4+ T cells from blood, cultured in vitro, sampled about 7 months after SARS-CoV-2 vaccination. These receptors all come from a human donor who had recovered from COVID-19.

The V call is TRBV6-5, the J call TRBJ2-7; maybe TRBD2 (6 bases). The V gene lost 0 bases and the J gene lost 0 bases, with 12 bases spanning the gap. CDR3 length: 16 residues. Looked up from germline, CDR1 is MNHEY and CDR2 is SVGAGI. The CDR3 sequence is CASSYSIGGNSYEQYF. The CDR3 DNA reads TGTGCCAGCAGTTACTCGATAGGCGGGAACTCCTACGAGCAGTACTTC.

This clonotype appeared a few times. The V call is TRBV27, the J call TRBJ2-7; no clear D gene. This CDR3 has 12 amino acids. The germline V gene encodes CDR1 MNHEY and CDR2 SMNVEV (reference sequence). Trimming shortened V by 4 bases and J by 7 bases, and 11 bases separated the two germline ends. CDR3 coding DNA: TGTGCCAGCAGTTCTTTATGGGGAGAGCAGTACTTC. Amino acids: CASSSLWGEQYF.

V is TRBV19 and J is TRBJ1-2, with a weak D call TRBD1 (5 bases). This CDR3 is 13 amino acids long. The V gene lost 10 bases and the J gene lost 2 bases, with 14 bases spanning the gap. Germline CDR1 and CDR2: LNHDA and SQIVND (reference sequence). The CDR3 protein is CATRQGGNYGYTF. The CDR3 DNA reads TGTGCCACCCGCCAGGGTGGAAACTATGGCTACACCTTC.

The genes are TRBV2 and TRBJ1-5, with 10 positions matching TRBD1. Germline V gene data show CDR1 as SNHLY and CDR2 as FYNNEI. The trim removed 6 bases at V and 4 bases at J, leaving 6 bases unmatched. CDR3 size: 15 residues. The CDR3 loop reads CASRLRTGGNQPQHF. CDR3 sequence (DNA): TGTGCCAGCAGACTTAGGACAGGGGGGAATCAGCCCCAGCATTTT.

Here the CDR3 reads CASGRASVYNEQFF. As DNA, the CDR3 is TGTGCCAGCGGACGGGCATCCGTTTACAATGAGCAGTTCTTC. The chain links TRBV7-9 to TRBJ2-1; D is unresolved. CDR1 and CDR2 from the germline V gene are SEHNR and FQNEAQ (reference sequence). V was shortened by 8 bases and J by 4 bases, with 15 bases between the two germline ends. This CDR3 has 14 residues.

This clonotype was counted only a few times. The chain couples TRBV10-3 to TRBJ1-5, with D possibly TRBD1 on 5 matching bases. This CDR3 region has 13 residues. The ends were cut back, 10 bases at V and 3 bases at J, with 13 bases in the middle. CDR1 and CDR2 from the germline V gene are ENHRY and SYGVKD. CDR3 residues: CATQAGSNQPQHF. CDR3 coding DNA: TGTGCCACCCAGGCAGGGTCCAATCAGCCCCAGCATTTT.

Judged by abundance, this clonotype is medium-sized. The V and J genes are TRBV6-1 and TRBJ1-6; D might be TRBD1 (6 bases). The ends were cut back, 6 bases at V and 5 bases at J, with 14 bases in the middle. This CDR3 has 15 residues. Germline V gene data show CDR1 as MNHNS and CDR2 as SASEGT. DNA of the CDR3: TGTGCCAGCAGCCCCGGGGGCTACAATAATTCACCCCTCCACTTT. This translates into CASSPGGYNNSPLHF.

The V gene is TRBV6-1, the J gene TRBJ1-5, with 11 bases fitting TRBD1. This CDR3 contains 17 residues. Germline assignment: CDR1 MNHNS and CDR2 SASEGT. Losses at the gene ends were 7 bases for V and 1 base for J; bases not matched to a gene: 9. CDR3 DNA sequence: TGTGCCAGCATCACGGACAGGGGGCGCATCAGCAATCAGCCCCAGCATTTT. Translating gives CASITDRGRISNQPQHF.

This chain connects TRBV10-2 to TRBJ1-1; no definite D call. This CDR3 comprises 14 residues. The germline V and J ends were trimmed by 3 bases and 2 bases, with 10 bases remaining between them. From germline, CDR1 is WSHSY and CDR2 SAAADI. The CDR3 bases are TGCGCCAGCAGTGAACGGTACTCAAACACTGAAGCTTTCTTT. Translation gives CASSERYSNTEAFF.

This clonotype was recorded a few times. This chain joins TRBV19 and TRBJ1-6; D may be TRBD1 (5 bases). CDR1 LNHDA and CDR2 SQIVND come from the germline V gene (reference sequence). V shed 8 bases and J shed 6 bases, with 8 bases lying between them. This CDR3 spans 12 amino acids. The CDR3 region is CASQTVNSPLHF. CDR3 in DNA: TGTGCCAGTCAGACAGTTAATTCACCCCTCCACTTT.

This rearrangement joins TRBV6-1 to TRBJ2-3, with 12 nucleotides matching TRBD2. Trimming took 7 bases from V and 5 from J; bases not matched to a gene: 7. The CDR3 length is 15 residues. CDR1 and CDR2 from the germline V gene are MNHNS and SASEGT. The CDR3: CASTLAGGTGDTQYF. DNA for the CDR3: TGTGCCAGCACTCTAGCGGGAGGGACAGGAGATACGCAGTATTTT.

This chain uses TRBV20-1 with TRBJ2-7, with unresolved D. Germline V gene sequence: CDR1 DFQATT, CDR2 SNEGSKA (reference sequence). Trimming stripped 0 bases from V and 4 bases from J, with 10 bases between. This CDR3 spans 13 amino acids. CDR3 protein: CSAREWELYEQYF. The CDR3 DNA reads as TGCAGTGCTAGAGAGTGGGAACTTTACGAGCAGTACTTC.

The CDR3 bases are TGCAGTGCTAGGAATAGCGGGTTAACGACAGATACGCAGTATTTT. Its translation: CSARNSGLTTDTQYF. This chain connects TRBV20-1 to TRBJ2-3; 7 bases match TRBD2. Trimming at V came to 3 bases and at J to 3 bases, leaving 9 bases not matched to a gene. The CDR3 length is 15 residues. CDR1 is DFQATT and CDR2 is SNEGSKA in the germline V gene (reference sequence).

This clonotype was counted between two and nine times. The V and J genes are TRBV20-1 and TRBJ2-7; 16 bases map to TRBD2. The junction had 6 bases not matched to a gene; V was cut back by 3 bases and J by 4 bases. Germline V CDR1 and CDR2: DFQATT, SNEGSKA (reference sequence). The CDR3 spans 16 residues. The CDR3: CSARGTSGRAGYEQYF. CDR3 nucleotide sequence: TGCAGTGCTAGGGGGACTAGCGGGAGGGCCGGGTACGAGCAGTACTTC.

This clonotype was counted a single time. The chain recombines TRBV5-4 with TRBJ2-5, with D possibly being TRBD2 (5 bases). CDR1 is SGHNT and CDR2 is YYREEE in the germline V gene (reference sequence). The V end lost 3 bases, the J end lost 5 bases, and 14 bases lay between the germline ends. The CDR3 is made up of 14 amino acids. CDR3 amino acids: CASSSLEGYETQYF. CDR3 coding DNA: TGTGCCAGCAGCTCGCTAGAGGGATATGAGACCCAGTACTTC. Complete variable domain (other parts from reference TRBV5-4 and TRBJ2-5): ETGVTQSPTHLIKTRGQQVTLRCSSQSGHNTVSWYQQALGQGPQFIFQYYREEENGRGNFPPRFSGLQFPNYSSELNVNALELDDSALYLCASSSLEGYETQYFGPGTRLLVL.

The rearrangement links TRBV10-1 to TRBJ2-6; D gene ambiguous. CDR1 is WNHNN and CDR2 is SYGVQD in the germline V gene (reference sequence). The CDR3 loop spans 14 amino acids. V lost 3 bases and J 4 bases, leaving 7 bases between the germline ends. CDR3 DNA sequence: TGCGCCAGCAGTGACCAGAGAGGGGCCAACGTCCTGACTTTC. As protein: CASSDQRGANVLTF.

The V call is TRBV20-1, the J call TRBJ2-2; tentative D call: TRBD2 (6 bases). CDR1 is DFQATT and CDR2 is SNEGSKA in the germline V gene (reference sequence). V was cut by 2 bases and J by 9 bases, with 10 bases left in between. The CDR3 contains 12 residues. The CDR3 is CSARMGGRELFF. As DNA, the CDR3 is TGCAGTGCTAGAATGGGAGGCCGGGAGCTGTTTTTT.

This clonotype was seen a few times. This chain links TRBV11-3 with TRBJ2-7; D is unclear. CDR3 length: 13 amino acids. CDR1 SGHNT and CDR2 YENEEA come from the germline V gene. V was cut by 1 base and J by 3 bases, with 7 bases left in between. This CDR3 reads CASSLGRDYEQYF. The CDR3 DNA follows: TGTGCCAGCAGCTTAGGTCGCGACTACGAGCAGTACTTC.

In its sample, this clonotype was seen a few times. This chain links TRBV10-1 with TRBJ2-7, with D possibly TRBD1 on 6 matching bases. CDR3 length: 14 amino acids. V was pared by 3 bases and J by 0 bases, with 9 bases between. Germline V gives CDR1 WNHNN, CDR2 SYGVQD (reference sequence). CDR3 sequence: CASSEQGRSYEQYF. CDR3 DNA sequence: TGCGCCAGCAGTGAACAGGGACGCTCCTACGAGCAGTACTTC.

The table lists this clonotype with a few counts. J is TRBJ2-5 and V is TRBV20-1; 7 bases line up with TRBD2. The V segment lost 4 bases and the J segment 1 base; nucleotides outside the gene matches: 15. Germline-derived CDR1 and CDR2 are DFQATT and SNEGSKA (reference sequence). The CDR3 length is 17 residues. This chain's CDR3 is CSATHQRGLQLQETQYF. CDR3 coding DNA: TGCAGTGCTACCCACCAACGGGGACTACAGCTCCAAGAGACCCAGTACTTC.

This clonotype occurred a few times. The chain uses TRBV20-1 and TRBJ2-3, with 8 bases identical to TRBD1. Trimming cost V 8 bases and J 2 bases; bases outside gene matches: 12. Germline assignment: CDR1 DFQATT and CDR2 SNEGSKA (reference sequence). The CDR3 extends over 15 amino acids. In DNA, the CDR3 is TGCAGTTCTGACAGGGGAGATGGGAACACAGATACGCAGTATTTT. It encodes CSSDRGDGNTDTQYF.

The sample holds a few counts of this clonotype. At one of its ends the junction is not consistent with the germline gene, which may arise from a read error. This chain connects TRBV7-7 to TRBJ2-5; TRBD1 matches 7 bases. Germline V gives CDR1 SSHAT, CDR2 FNYEAQ (reference sequence). The CDR3 is 14 amino acids. CDR3 protein: CASSPTGVQETQYF. DNA of the CDR3: TGTGCTAGCAGCCCTACAGGGGTCCAAGAGACCCAGTACTTC.

The CDR3 DNA reads TGTGCCAGCAGTGAATATGGGGGAGGGAACGACGAGCAGTACTTC. Translation: CASSEYGGGNDEQYF. This chain uses TRBV25-1 with TRBJ2-7; 7 bases line up with TRBD2. The CDR3 is made up of 15 amino acids. Trimming cost V 0 bases and J 5 bases; bases outside gene matches: 7. From germline, CDR1 is MGHDK and CDR2 SYGVNS.

This clonotype was counted a few times. The gene calls are TRBV7-3 and TRBJ2-1; D is undetermined. CDR1 is SGHTA and CDR2 is FQGTGA in the germline V gene. V was cut by 0 bases and J by 16 bases, with 16 bases left in between. The CDR3 length is 13 residues. CDR3 loop: CASSLTKRTDRFF. The CDR3 coding sequence is TGTGCCAGCAGCTTAACGAAAAGGACGGATCGCTTCTTC.

This chain uses TRBV20-1 with TRBJ2-3; D is undetermined. Per the germline V gene, CDR1 is DFQATT and CDR2 is SNEGSKA (reference sequence). The CDR3 loop spans 16 amino acids. Trimming took 0 bases from V and 0 from J, leaving 13 bases between them. CDR3 residues: CSARDLRSSSTDTQYF. In DNA form, the CDR3 reads TGCAGTGCTAGAGATCTGAGGTCTTCTAGCACAGATACGCAGTATTTT.

The gene calls are TRBV20-1 and TRBJ2-7, with D possibly matching TRBD2 (6 bases). Trimming stripped 3 bases from V and 4 bases from J, with 19 bases between. The germline V gene has CDR1 DFQATT and CDR2 SNEGSKA (reference sequence). CDR3 length equals 15 residues. CDR3: CSARVTSINLYEQYF. As DNA, the CDR3 is TGCAGTGCTAGGGTCACTAGCATAAATCTATACGAGCAGTACTTC.

The chain carries TRBV7-3 and TRBJ2-1; a possible D gene is TRBD2 (5 bases). The V gene lost 8 bases and the J gene lost 7 bases, with 18 bases spanning the gap. Germline V gives CDR1 SGHTA, CDR2 FQGTGA. The CDR3 has 14 amino acids. CDR3 amino acids: CASGASTTSNEQFF. The CDR3 nucleotides read TGTGCCAGCGGTGCTTCCACTACTAGTAATGAGCAGTTCTTC.

This clonotype was found a few times. The chain uses TRBV27 and TRBJ2-7; D gene unclear. The CDR3 length is 14 residues. Germline loops: CDR1 MNHEY, CDR2 SMNVEV (reference sequence). Between the trimmed V and J ends, which lost 2 bases and 4 bases, there was a span of 12 bases. CDR3 DNA sequence: TGTGCCAGCAGTTTAAGACCGCCCCTATACGAGCAGTACTTC. Encoded protein: CASSLRPPLYEQYF.

The V and J genes are TRBV19 and TRBJ2-3; 8 bases fit TRBD1. The CDR3 consists of 14 residues. The ends lost 5 bases at V and 5 bases at J; junction bases unmatched: 6. Germline CDR1 reads LNHDA; CDR2 reads SQIVND (reference sequence). The DNA of the CDR3 is TGTGCCAGTAGTGAACAGGGGGTGGGAGATACGCAGTATTTT. It translates to CASSEQGVGDTQYF.